This passage covers 18 T cell receptor beta chains from one sample sequenced in a study of regulatory T cells in long-lasting Graves disease. Investigators prepared the TCR beta libraries by applying iRepertoire HTBI primers and Arm-PCR of CDR3 regions. MiXCR, run by TCRdb on the multiplex PCR reads, gives a single entry per CDR3 protein. The profile shows 550,000 to 650,000 distinct CDR3 sequences, 15% to 20% of them singletons. The time point was: newly diagnosed GD, antithyroid drugs for less than 3 months. Researchers made the TCR library from RNA that was extracted from PBMCs. The same sample was also used in a study of T cells in Graves' hyperthyroidism and ophthalmopathy.

The source was peripheral blood mononuclear cells (PBMCs), collected at new diagnosis, from a patient treated with antithyroid drugs. The receptors shown here come from a man younger than 30 with Graves disease.

V usage is TRBV4-1 and J usage is TRBJ2-7; D is uncertain. Trimming shortened V by 0 bases and J by 3 bases, and 3 bases separated the two germline ends. This CDR3 is built from 12 residues. Per the germline V gene, CDR1 is MGHRA and CDR2 is YSYEKL. The CDR3 sequence is CASSQEVYEQYF. CDR3 coding DNA: TGCGCCAGCAGCCAAGAGGTCTACGAGCAGTACTTC.

This clonotype was seen repeatedly, ten times or more. The chain couples TRBV11-2 to TRBJ2-3; possible D gene TRBD2, 6 bases. Deletions cut 0 bases from V and 0 bases from J, with 7 bases between. Germline V lookup: CDR1 SGHAT, CDR2 FQNNGV. CDR3 length: 15 amino acids. The CDR3 nucleotides read TGTGCCAGCAGCTTAGAGCGGGGTAGCACAGATACGCAGTATTTT. This encodes CASSLERGSTDTQYF.

The rearrangement uses TRBV7-8 and TRBJ2-7; D remains ambiguous. This CDR3 spans 14 amino acids. Trimming pared 5 bases from V and 0 bases from J, leaving 11 bases between. Germline CDR1 reads SGHVS; CDR2 reads FQNEAQ. In DNA form, the CDR3 reads TGTGCCAGCAGCCCGGGTTACAGCTCCTACGAGCAGTACTTC. This gives the protein CASSPGYSSYEQYF.

In its sample, this clonotype was seen a few times. The genes are TRBV5-5 and TRBJ2-7; D possibly corresponds to TRBD2 (6 bases). Germline V CDR1 and CDR2: SGHKS, YYEKEE (reference sequence). The V and J ends lost 4 bases and 0 bases respectively, with 8 bases between them. CDR3 size: 13 residues. As DNA, the CDR3 is TGTGCCAGCAGCACGGGGGTCTCCTACGAGCAGTACTTC. It codes for CASSTGVSYEQYF. Together with reference TRBV5-5 and TRBJ2-7, the CDR3 gives the full variable domain: DAGVTQSPTHLIKTRGQQVTLRCSPISGHKSVSWYQQVLGQGPQFIFQYYEKEERGRGNFPDRFSARQFPNYSSELNVNALLLGDSALYLCASSTGVSYEQYFGPGTRLTVT.

V and J are TRBV9 and TRBJ1-3, with D maybe TRBD1 (6 bases). Trimming removed 3 bases from V and 0 bases from J, with 10 bases in between. Germline V gene sequence: CDR1 SGDLS, CDR2 YYNGEE. CDR3 length: 15 residues. The CDR3 protein is CASSGGHSSGNTIYF. The CDR3 DNA reads as TGTGCCAGCAGCGGGGGGCACAGCTCTGGAAACACCATATATTTT.

The J gene is TRBJ1-1, the V gene TRBV4-2, with D unclear. The CDR3 runs 15 residues. Trimming cost V 3 bases and J 1 base, with 12 bases left between them. Germline values: CDR1 LGHNA, CDR2 YNFKEQ. The CDR3 here is CASSQPNEGNTEAFF. The CDR3, as DNA: TGTGCCAGCAGCCAGCCCAATGAGGGGAACACTGAAGCTTTCTTT.

V and J are TRBV30 and TRBJ2-5; either TRBD1 or TRBD2 may fit D (5 bases each). The V gene lost 0 bases and the J gene lost 7 bases, with 12 bases spanning the gap. CDR3 length: 13 residues. Germline CDR1 reads GTSNPN; CDR2 reads SVGIG (reference sequence). CDR3 protein: CAWSVGGTRTQYF. For the CDR3, the DNA is TGTGCCTGGAGTGTAGGTGGGACCCGGACCCAGTACTTC.

The chain has TRBV7-9 and TRBJ2-7; D is unresolved. The CDR3 runs 13 residues. CDR1 SEHNR and CDR2 FQNEAQ come from the germline V gene (reference sequence). V was trimmed by 6 bases and J by 5 bases, leaving 14 bases between them. Here the CDR3 DNA reads TGTGCCAGCAGTACAGATCTTAGGGACGAGCAGTACTTC. Translated, it gives CASSTDLRDEQYF.

The chain recombines TRBV5-1 with TRBJ2-1; 9 bases match TRBD1. The CDR3 contains 17 residues. J gave up 4 bases and V 1 base, and 9 bases lay outside the gene matches. CDR1 is SGHRS and CDR2 is YFSETQ in the germline V gene. The DNA of the CDR3 is TGCGCCAGCAGCTTGAGGGGGACAGGGAACGCTTACAATGAGCAGTTCTTC. Translated, it gives CASSLRGTGNAYNEQFF.

This clonotype was seen ten or more times. The chain uses TRBV12-3 or TRBV12-4 and TRBJ1-2; 8 nucleotides line up with TRBD1. With 8 bases clipped from V and 8 bases from J, the junction kept 10 bases outside the gene matches. The CDR3 is made up of 13 amino acids. CDR3 coding DNA: TGTGCCAGCGACGGACAGGGCCTAGGGGGCTACACCTTC. Translated: CASDGQGLGGYTF.

As to this clonotype: It may be a read error: a sequence one base away is much more abundant. The chain joins TRBV20-1 to TRBJ2-1; D may be TRBD1 (6 bases). Between the trimmed V and J ends, which lost 6 bases and 0 bases, there was a span of 12 bases. Germline V lookup: CDR1 DFQATT, CDR2 SNEGSKA (reference sequence). The CDR3 spans 14 residues. The CDR3 region has the DNA TGCAGTGCCGACCAGGGGAGCTCCTACAATGAGCAGTTCTTC. Protein sequence: CSADQGSSYNEQFF.

The chain joins TRBV27 to TRBJ2-2; D is tentatively TRBD1 or TRBD2 (5 bases each). This CDR3 region has 13 residues. The germline CDR1 and CDR2 sequences are MNHEY and SMNVEV (reference sequence). Deletions cut 1 base from V and 8 bases from J, with 8 bases between. Written as DNA, the CDR3 is TGTGCCAGCAGTTTATGGGGACCGGGGGAGCTGTTTTTT. Protein product: CASSLWGPGELFF.

The V and J genes are TRBV4-1 and TRBJ2-5; D perhaps matches TRBD2 (6 bases). The V gene lost 1 base and the J gene lost 5 bases, with 23 bases spanning the gap. Germline assignment: CDR1 MGHRA and CDR2 YSYEKL. This CDR3 is built from 18 residues. The CDR3 nucleotides read TGCGCCAGCAGCCAAGGGATCCTCGGGACTGTACGTCGGGAGACCCAGTACTTC. This gives the protein CASSQGILGTVRRETQYF.

Notes on this clonotype: Just one base apart from a much larger clone, this may be a read error. The chain uses TRBV2 and TRBJ2-6; TRBD2 matches at 14 bases. The CDR3 totals 20 residues. The germline V gene has CDR1 SNHLY and CDR2 FYNNEI. V shed 5 bases and J 0 bases; nucleotides not matched to a gene: 9. In nucleotides, the CDR3 is TGTGCCAGCAGTTCGCCGGGACTAGCGGGAGAGTACTCTGGGGCCAACGTCCTGACTTTC. Its protein product is CASSSPGLAGEYSGANVLTF.

This clonotype was recorded at least ten times. The J gene is TRBJ1-1, the V gene TRBV12-3 or TRBV12-4, with unresolved D. V gave up 3 bases and J gave up 1 base, with 18 bases separating them. The CDR3 consists of 17 residues. CDR3 DNA: TGTGCCAGCAGTTTTTCACAGAAACCCTGGGAGAACACTGAAGCTTTCTTT. Its protein is CASSFSQKPWENTEAFF.

The CDR3 loop reads CATSDGAGGPYEQYF. CDR3 coding DNA: TGTGCCACCAGTGATGGAGCGGGAGGGCCTTACGAGCAGTACTTC. The chain links TRBV24-1 to TRBJ2-7; 10 nucleotides line up with TRBD2. Germline CDR1 reads KGHDR; CDR2 reads SFDVKD. The J segment lost 4 bases and the V segment lost 3 bases, leaving 5 bases of the junction unmatched. This CDR3 spans 15 amino acids.

The V and J genes are TRBV12-3 or TRBV12-4 and TRBJ1-2; D possibly corresponds to TRBD1 (6 bases). This CDR3 spans 15 amino acids. V lost 3 bases and J 1 base, leaving 12 bases between the germline ends. The CDR3 region has the DNA TGTGCCAGCAGTTTCGGGGGCAAAAATAACTATGGCTACACCTTC. Protein: CASSFGGKNNYGYTF.

The chain uses TRBV6-2 or TRBV6-3 and TRBJ2-7; TRBD2 is a possible D gene (6 bases). The CDR3 has 15 residues. Deletions cut 5 bases from V and 3 bases from J, with 17 bases between. The germline V gene has CDR1 MNHEY and CDR2 SVGEGT. CDR3 amino acids: CASSDKSSGVYEQYF. Written as DNA, the CDR3 is TGTGCCAGCAGTGATAAAAGTTCGGGAGTCTACGAGCAGTACTTC.